A single sample is the source of the 21 T cell receptor beta chains below, sequenced in a study of regulatory T cells in long-lasting Graves disease. Specified time point: persistent/refractory GD, antithyroid drugs over 5 years with positive TRAb. PBMC-derived RNA was used for the TCR library. Construction of the TCR beta libraries employed iRepertoire HTBI primers in conjunction with Arm-PCR of CDR3 regions. TCRdb processed the multiplex PCR reads anew with MiXCR; each CDR3 protein has one entry. The sample includes about 470,000 distinct CDR3 sequences, around 20% seen only once; the top ten take approximately 7.8%. Sequencing used peripheral blood mononuclear cells (PBMCs), obtained when the disease was refractory, from a patient treated with antithyroid drugs. The receptors stem from a female donor with Graves disease.

This clonotype has a handful of counts. The chain uses TRBV5-5 and TRBJ1-1; TRBD1 matches 7 bases. The germline gives CDR1 SGHKS, CDR2 YYEKEE (reference sequence). The CDR3 totals 16 residues. V trimming: 3 bases; J trimming: 0 bases; junction bases outside the gene matches: 8. Written as DNA, the CDR3 is TGTGCCAGCAGCTACCGACAGGGTTCCTTGAACACTGAAGCTTTCTTT. Translated: CASSYRQGSLNTEAFF.

This clonotype showed up many times. The genes are TRBV7-9 and TRBJ2-5; 9 positions match TRBD2. The CDR3 has 15 amino acids. Germline trimming cut 1 base from V and 5 bases from J; bases unmatched to any gene: 5. Germline V CDR1 and CDR2: SEHNR, FQNEAQ (reference sequence). CDR3 sequence (DNA): TGTGCCAGCAGCTTAGGATGGACTAGCGAGGAGACCCAGTACTTC. Translated, it gives CASSLGWTSEETQYF.

The CDR3 nucleotides read TGTGCCAGTAGTATTGGACAGGGACTCTCCTACGAGCAGTACTTC. The encoded protein is CASSIGQGLSYEQYF. The V and J genes are TRBV19 and TRBJ2-7, with 8 bases identical to TRBD1. J lost 0 bases, V lost 3 bases, and 4 bases had no gene match. The CDR3 consists of 15 residues. CDR1 is LNHDA and CDR2 is SQIVND in the germline V gene (reference sequence).

The genes are TRBV28 and TRBJ2-1, with D perhaps matching TRBD2 (6 bases). The CDR3 totals 15 residues. Per the germline V gene, CDR1 is MDHEN and CDR2 is SYDVKM. Trimming removed 3 bases at V and 7 bases at J, with 16 bases between. The DNA for the CDR3 is TGTGCCAGCAGTTTTACCCAGGTGGGGGGAAATGAGCAGTTCTTC. Encoded protein: CASSFTQVGGNEQFF.

This clonotype was seen a few times. The gene calls are TRBV6-5 and TRBJ2-2; 7 bases are shared with TRBD2. Germline assignment: CDR1 MNHEY and CDR2 SVGAGI. The CDR3 runs 17 residues. J gave up 8 bases and V 2 bases, and 14 bases lay outside the gene matches. CDR3 protein: CASSYHLAAGVPGELFF. Here the CDR3 DNA reads TGTGCCAGCAGTTACCATCTAGCGGCCGGGGTTCCGGGGGAGCTGTTTTTT.

The gene calls are TRBV7-9 and TRBJ1-2; D gene ambiguous. The ends were cut back, 5 bases at V and 4 bases at J, with 11 bases in the middle. CDR1 and CDR2 (germline): SEHNR, FQNEAQ (reference sequence). This CDR3 is 13 amino acids long. The CDR3 protein is CASSLVALYGYTF. The CDR3 DNA is TGTGCCAGCAGCCTCGTTGCTCTCTATGGCTACACCTTC.

In DNA, the CDR3 is TGCAGTGCTAGACCTACCCAGGGCTCCTACAATGAGCAGTTCTTC. Protein product: CSARPTQGSYNEQFF. The chain is built from TRBV20-1 and TRBJ2-1, with D possibly TRBD1 on 5 matching bases. This CDR3 spans 15 amino acids. The ends were cut back, 2 bases at V and 0 bases at J, with 11 bases in the middle. Germline V CDR1 and CDR2: DFQATT, SNEGSKA (reference sequence).

The chain uses TRBV6-1 and TRBJ1-2; D is ambiguous. V was trimmed by 6 bases and J by 6 bases, leaving 20 bases between them. From germline, CDR1 is MNHNS and CDR2 SASEGT. This CDR3 comprises 15 residues. The DNA of the CDR3 is TGTGCCAGCAGGCTATCAGGTCTCCGACTTGATGGCTACACCTTC. It specifies CASRLSGLRLDGYTF.

In regard to this clonotype: A much larger clone sits a single nucleotide away, making a read error possible. The J gene is TRBJ2-2, the V gene TRBV19; 7 bases fit TRBD1. The V gene's germline CDR1 is LNHDA and CDR2 SQIVND (reference sequence). The V segment lost 5 bases and the J segment 7 bases; nucleotides outside the gene matches: 10. This CDR3 is 15 amino acids long. DNA of the CDR3: TGTGCCAGTAGTCTCCCCGGGACAGCCAACGGGGAGCTGTTTTTT. Translated: CASSLPGTANGELFF.

This clonotype was recorded at least ten times. The chain recombines TRBV28 with TRBJ1-2; D is possibly TRBD1 (5 bases). The germline gives CDR1 MDHEN, CDR2 SYDVKM. The CDR3 totals 18 residues. Trimming took off 3 bases at V and 0 bases at J, with 20 bases between the two ends. As DNA, the CDR3 is TGTGCCAGCAGTTTGGGTCCGGGACCGCTGAATTCTAACTATGGCTACACCTTC. This translates into CASSLGPGPLNSNYGYTF.

In this sample, this clonotype turned up a few times. The chain combines TRBV20-1 with TRBJ2-7; D is ambiguous. This CDR3 is 12 amino acids long. V lost 2 bases, J lost 3 bases, and 8 bases lay in between. Germline loops: CDR1 DFQATT, CDR2 SNEGSKA (reference sequence). The CDR3 nucleotides read TGCAGTGCTAGAACGGTTCTCTACGAGCAGTACTTC. Translating gives CSARTVLYEQYF.

This clonotype was seen a few times. CDR3 sequence (DNA): TGTGCCAGCAGCTTCATGACAGGGGCCGGCACAGATACGCAGTATTTT. Protein: CASSFMTGAGTDTQYF. The V and J genes are TRBV7-9 and TRBJ2-3; TRBD1 aligns across 8 bases. There are 16 residues in the CDR3. Trimming at V came to 3 bases and at J to 1 base, leaving 6 bases not matched to a gene. Germline V gene sequence: CDR1 SEHNR, CDR2 FQNEAQ (reference sequence).

This clonotype was recorded many times. This chain's CDR3 is CASSPGLWEKLFF. The CDR3, as DNA: TGTGCCAGCAGTCCCGGTCTTTGGGAAAAACTGTTTTTT. The chain joins TRBV28 to TRBJ1-4, with D unclear. The V gene lost 5 bases and the J gene lost 8 bases, with 12 bases spanning the gap. From germline, CDR1 is MDHEN and CDR2 SYDVKM. The CDR3 is made up of 13 amino acids.

The chain is built from TRBV11-2 and TRBJ2-7, with 7 bases aligning to TRBD2. The end of the DNA aligns better with TRBJ2-1, so the J call may be wrong. CDR1 and CDR2 from the germline V gene are SGHAT and FQNNGV. This CDR3 spans 15 amino acids. The CDR3: CASSEPGLIYNEQFF. CDR3 DNA: TGTGCCAGCAGCGAGCCGGGACTAATATACAATGAGCAGTTCTTC.

This clonotype was found a few times. This chain links TRBV6-1 with TRBJ2-7; TRBD1 agrees at 10 bases. The ends lost 1 base at V and 3 bases at J; junction bases unmatched: 3. This CDR3 spans 15 amino acids. Germline V gene lookup returns CDR1 MNHNS and CDR2 SASEGT. CDR3 coding DNA: TGTGCCAGCAGTGAAGGGACAGGGGGTTTCTACGAGCAGTACTTC. Protein: CASSEGTGGFYEQYF.

This sequence joins TRBV29-1 and TRBJ2-5; TRBD1 matches at 10 bases. The junction had 10 bases not matched to a gene; V was cut back by 5 bases and J by 7 bases. This CDR3 region has 14 residues. The V gene's germline CDR1 is SQVTM and CDR2 ANQGSEA. CDR3 in DNA: TGCAGCGTTCCGACCGGGACAGGGGAGCGGACCCAGTACTTC. It translates to CSVPTGTGERTQYF.

This clonotype was counted ten times or more. The rearrangement links TRBV11-2 to TRBJ2-5, with D unclear. Germline lookup yields CDR1 SGHAT and CDR2 FQNNGV. Deletions cut 7 bases from V and 2 bases from J, with 17 bases between. There are 15 residues in the CDR3. The DNA of the CDR3 is TGTGCCAGCACCATCATCGGACGAGTACAAGAGACCCAGTACTTC. Protein product: CASTIIGRVQETQYF.

The chain couples TRBV28 to TRBJ2-1; D gene unclear. The germline CDR1 and CDR2 sequences are MDHEN and SYDVKM. Between the trimmed V and J ends, which lost 6 bases and 0 bases, there was a span of 12 bases. This CDR3 is 15 amino acids long. CDR3 bases: TGTGCCAGCAGCGCAGTCCTAATCTCCTACAATGAGCAGTTCTTC. This translates into CASSAVLISYNEQFF.

This clonotype was seen a handful of times. The gene calls are TRBV7-9 and TRBJ2-7; no firm D call. The CDR3 loop spans 15 amino acids. Trimming took off 5 bases at V and 6 bases at J, with 20 bases between the two ends. Germline V gene data show CDR1 as SEHNR and CDR2 as FQNEAQ (reference sequence). CDR3: CASSPSQRSYVEQYF. The CDR3 DNA reads as TGTGCCAGCAGCCCCAGTCAGAGGTCCTACGTCGAGCAGTACTTC. Full variable domain (rest looked up from reference TRBV7-9 and TRBJ2-7): DTGVSQNPRHKITKRGQNVTFRCDPISEHNRLYWYRQTLGQGPEFLTYFQNEAQLEKSRLLSDRFSAERPKGSFSTLEIQRTEQGDSAMYLCASSPSQRSYVEQYFGPGTRLTVT.

The rearrangement uses TRBV7-2 and TRBJ2-2; D ambiguous. Germline V gives CDR1 SGHTA, CDR2 FQGNSA. V gave up 1 base and J gave up 6 bases, with 9 bases separating them. The CDR3 consists of 14 residues. This CDR3 is CASSLVSLPGELFF. CDR3 DNA: TGTGCCAGCAGCTTAGTTTCGCTACCCGGGGAGCTGTTTTTT.

Ten or more counts support this clonotype. The chain employs TRBV28 and TRBJ1-2, with D possibly being TRBD1 (5 bases). Germline lookup yields CDR1 MDHEN and CDR2 SYDVKM. V dropped 8 bases and J dropped 1 base, with 23 bases sitting between them. The CDR3 consists of 17 residues. CDR3 amino acids: CASAWSRGRARNYGYTF. As DNA, the CDR3 is TGTGCCAGCGCCTGGAGTCGGGGCAGGGCCCGTAACTATGGCTACACCTTC.